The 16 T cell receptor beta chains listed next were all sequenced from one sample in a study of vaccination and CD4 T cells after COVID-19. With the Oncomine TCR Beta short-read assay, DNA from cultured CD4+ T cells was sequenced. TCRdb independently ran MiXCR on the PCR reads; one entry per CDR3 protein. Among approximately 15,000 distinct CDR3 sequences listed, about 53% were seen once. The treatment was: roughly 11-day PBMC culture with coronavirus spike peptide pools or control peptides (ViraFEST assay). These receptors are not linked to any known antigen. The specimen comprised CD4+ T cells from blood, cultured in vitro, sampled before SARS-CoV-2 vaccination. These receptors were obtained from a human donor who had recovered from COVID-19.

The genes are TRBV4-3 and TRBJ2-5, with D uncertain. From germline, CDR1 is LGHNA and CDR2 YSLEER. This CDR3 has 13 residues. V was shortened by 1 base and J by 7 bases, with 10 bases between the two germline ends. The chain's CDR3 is CASSQGASGTQYF. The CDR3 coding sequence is TGCGCCAGCAGCCAAGGTGCGTCCGGGACCCAGTACTTC.

The CDR3 here is CAIEDVSYEQYF. The CDR3 bases are TGTGCCATTGAGGACGTCTCCTACGAGCAGTACTTC. The V gene is TRBV10-3, the J gene TRBJ2-7, with D unresolved. The CDR3 has 12 amino acids. Trimming shortened V by 9 bases and J by 0 bases, and 9 bases separated the two germline ends. Germline values: CDR1 ENHRY, CDR2 SYGVKD.

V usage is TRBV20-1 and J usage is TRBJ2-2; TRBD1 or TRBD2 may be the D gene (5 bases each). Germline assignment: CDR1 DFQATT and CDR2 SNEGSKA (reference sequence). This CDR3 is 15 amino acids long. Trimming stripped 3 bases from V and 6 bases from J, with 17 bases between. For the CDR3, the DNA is TGCAGTGCTAGGGCGGACACATTCGGGGCCGGGGAGCTGTTTTTT. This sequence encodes CSARADTFGAGELFF.

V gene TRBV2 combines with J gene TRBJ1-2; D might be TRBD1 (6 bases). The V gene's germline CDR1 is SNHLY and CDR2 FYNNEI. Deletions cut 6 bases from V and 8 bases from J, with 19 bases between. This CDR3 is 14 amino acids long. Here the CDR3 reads CASRQQGFAGGYTF. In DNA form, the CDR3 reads TGTGCCAGCAGGCAACAGGGATTTGCAGGAGGCTACACCTTC.

CDR3 region: CASSRTGGLYGYTF. Here the CDR3 DNA reads TGTGCCAGCAGCCGGACAGGGGGCTTATATGGCTACACCTTC. J is TRBJ1-2 and V is TRBV6-2 or TRBV6-3; 11 positions agree with TRBD1. The CDR3 spans 14 residues. Germline V gene lookup returns CDR1 MNHEY and CDR2 SVGEGT. The J segment lost 5 bases and the V segment lost 6 bases, leaving 5 bases of the junction unmatched.

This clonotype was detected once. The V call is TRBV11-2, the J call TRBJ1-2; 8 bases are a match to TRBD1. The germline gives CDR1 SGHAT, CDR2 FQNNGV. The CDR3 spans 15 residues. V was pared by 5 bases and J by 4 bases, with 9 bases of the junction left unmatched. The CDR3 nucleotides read TGTGCCAGCAGCGTGCCGGGACAGGCGCTCTATGGCTACACCTTC. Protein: CASSVPGQALYGYTF.

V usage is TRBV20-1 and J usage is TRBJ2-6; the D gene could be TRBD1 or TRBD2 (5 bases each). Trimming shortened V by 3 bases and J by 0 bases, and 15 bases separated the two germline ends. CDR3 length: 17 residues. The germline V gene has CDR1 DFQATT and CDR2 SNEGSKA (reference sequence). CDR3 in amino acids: CSARTTGARSGANVLTF. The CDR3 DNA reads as TGCAGTGCTAGGACAACCGGGGCGCGCTCTGGGGCCAACGTCCTGACTTTC.

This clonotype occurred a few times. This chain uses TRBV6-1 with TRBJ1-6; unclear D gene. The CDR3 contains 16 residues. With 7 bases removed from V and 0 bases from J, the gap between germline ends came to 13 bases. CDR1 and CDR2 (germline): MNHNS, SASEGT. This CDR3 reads CASKLGHGSYNSPLHF. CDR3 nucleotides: TGTGCCAGCAAGCTCGGTCACGGCTCCTATAATTCACCCCTCCACTTT.

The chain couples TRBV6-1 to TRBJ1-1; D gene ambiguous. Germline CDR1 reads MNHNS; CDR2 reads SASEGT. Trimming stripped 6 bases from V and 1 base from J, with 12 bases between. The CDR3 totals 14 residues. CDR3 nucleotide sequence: TGTGCCAGCAGCACGGGCTGGGGGAACACTGAAGCTTTCTTT. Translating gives CASSTGWGNTEAFF.

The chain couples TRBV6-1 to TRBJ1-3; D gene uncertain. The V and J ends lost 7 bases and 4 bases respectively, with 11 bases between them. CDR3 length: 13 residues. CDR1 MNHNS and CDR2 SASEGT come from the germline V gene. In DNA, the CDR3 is TGTGCCAGCATAAATGGGGTCGGAAACACCATATATTTT. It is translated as CASINGVGNTIYF.

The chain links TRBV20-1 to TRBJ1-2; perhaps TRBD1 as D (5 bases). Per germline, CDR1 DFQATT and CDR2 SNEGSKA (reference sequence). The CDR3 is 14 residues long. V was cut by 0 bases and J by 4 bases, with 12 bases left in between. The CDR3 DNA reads TGCAGTGCTAGAGATCAGACAGCGTCCTATGGCTACACCTTC. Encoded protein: CSARDQTASYGYTF.

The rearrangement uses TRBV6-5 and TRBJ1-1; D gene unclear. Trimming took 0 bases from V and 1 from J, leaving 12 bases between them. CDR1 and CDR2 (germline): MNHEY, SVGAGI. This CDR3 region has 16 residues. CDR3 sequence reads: CASSYSKGRENTEAFF. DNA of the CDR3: TGTGCCAGCAGTTACTCCAAGGGTCGGGAGAACACTGAAGCTTTCTTT.

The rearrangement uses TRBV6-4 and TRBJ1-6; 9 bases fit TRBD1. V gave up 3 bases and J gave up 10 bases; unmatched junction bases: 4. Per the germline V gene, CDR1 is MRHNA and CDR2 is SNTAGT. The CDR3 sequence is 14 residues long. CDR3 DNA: TGTGCCAGCAGTGAACTGACAGGGGGATCACCCCTCCACTTT. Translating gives CASSELTGGSPLHF.

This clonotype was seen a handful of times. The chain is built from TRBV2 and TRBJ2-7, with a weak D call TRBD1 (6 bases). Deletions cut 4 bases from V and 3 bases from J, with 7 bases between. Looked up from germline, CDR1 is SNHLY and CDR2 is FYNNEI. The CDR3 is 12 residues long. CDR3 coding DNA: TGTGCCAGCAGTGGACAGGTCTACGAGCAGTACTTC. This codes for CASSGQVYEQYF.

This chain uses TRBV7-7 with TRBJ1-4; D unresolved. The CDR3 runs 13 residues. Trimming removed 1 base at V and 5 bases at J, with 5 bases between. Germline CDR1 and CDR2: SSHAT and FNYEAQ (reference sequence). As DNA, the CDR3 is TGTGCCAGCAGCTTAGACGTGAATGAAAAACTGTTTTTT. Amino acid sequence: CASSLDVNEKLFF.

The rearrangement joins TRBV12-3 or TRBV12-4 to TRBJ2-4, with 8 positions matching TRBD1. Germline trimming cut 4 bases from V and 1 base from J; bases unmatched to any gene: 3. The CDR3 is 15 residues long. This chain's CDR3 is CASSYQGAAKNIQYF. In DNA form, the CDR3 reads TGTGCCAGCAGTTACCAGGGGGCGGCCAAAAACATTCAGTACTTC.